This T cell receptor beta chain was profiled in a study of post-analysis software for immune sequencing data. Every TCR beta cDNA library bore unique molecular identifiers. TCRdb reanalysed the PCR reads using MiXCR and keeps one entry per CDR3 protein. This sample has hundreds of thousands of distinct CDR3 sequences; 59% occur once, and the top ten carry about 11%. Overall study results and limits: About 5 TRBV segments (TRBV5-6, TRBV5-1 and TRBV20-1 among them) occurred more frequently in patients than in controls.

CDR1 and CDR2 from the germline V gene are MDHEN and SYDVKM. The CDR3 has 12 residues. V lost 2 bases to trimming and J lost 8 bases, with 9 bases between them. Of note for this clonotype: Its antigen is still unknown.

J is TRBJ1-2 and V is TRBV28, with no clear D. The TCR comes from a girl aged 2-10 years with multiple sclerosis. The specimen sequenced was blood. CDR3 sequence: CASSLPGRGYTF. As DNA, the CDR3 is TGTGCCAGCAGTTTACCCGGACGAGGCTACACCTTC.